The T cell receptor beta chain under discussion was sequenced for a study of T cell clusters in autoimmune cytopenias. On the study more broadly: TRB sequencing had a median about 52,000 reads and approximately 2,500 distinct clonotypes per sample.

One tube held mixed TRB-A and TRB-B primer pools for touch-down PCR. TCRdb reprocessed the multiplex PCR reads and stores each CDR3 protein as one record, lacking DNA. Here the sample table reports around 4,300 distinct CDR3 sequences. TRB was amplified from about 250 ng of peripheral blood genomic DNA per sample. The CDR3 contains 16 residues. From germline, CDR1 is SGHRS and CDR2 YFSETQ. The same specimen was also included in a second study, on T cell repertoires in aging, cancer and after chemotherapy. That source adds: Rebound thymic output was suggested by rising median generation probability during chemotherapy in each cancer cohort.

The sequencing input was peripheral blood. The sequence was collected from a human donor in good health. V is TRBV5-1 and J is TRBJ2-5; TCRdb names TRBD1, which stays unverified in the absence of DNA. The chain's CDR3 is CASSLRPRGAQETQYF. The full variable domain, rest sourced from reference TRBV5-1 and TRBJ2-5, is KAGVTQTPRYLIKTRGQQVTLSCSPISGHRSVSWYQQTPGQGLQFLFEYFSETQRNKGNFPGRFSGRQFSNSRSEMNVSTLELGDSALYLCASSLRPRGAQETQYFGPGTRLLVL.